This T cell receptor beta chain comes out of a study of beta chain features in type 1 diabetes. Findings of the study overall: Among type 1 diabetes patients, VDJ junctions had fewer insertions and more deletions. Shorter TCRB CDR3s, moderately but significantly so, marked every one of the four CD4+ subsets in Type 1 diabetes patients.

Germline-derived CDR1 and CDR2 are SGHRS and YFSETQ. V gave up 4 bases and J gave up 3 bases; unmatched junction bases: 4. The CDR3 contains 14 residues. As to this clone: Its matching antigen is unknown.

As every portion of the isolated RNA was reverse transcribed, the sequencing read expressed TCRB transcripts. Sequencing was performed with immunoSEQ multiplex PCR; in TCRdb, only in-frame clones are kept and a portion is missing. The sample holds 450,000 to 550,000 clones, approximately 28% seen once. The chain links TRBV5-1 to TRBJ2-1, with 7 positions matching TRBD2. The sequence came from a man younger than 35 in good health. The sequenced material came from naive CD4+ T cells from blood. This CDR3 reads CASSVGLGYNEQFF. CDR3 DNA: TGCGCCAGCAGCGTAGGACTAGGCTACAATGAGCAGTTCTTC.